The 30 T cell receptor beta chains below all came from one sample that was sequenced in a study of OX40 agonist ivuxolimab in advanced cancers. Libraries were prepared by immunoSEQ multiplex PCR; TCRdb keeps only in-frame clonotypes and omits some of them. The profile shows 100,000 to 130,000 clones, around 93% of them singletons. The sequenced sample was CD4+ or CD8+ T cells sorted from blood, obtained in a trial of the OX40 agonist ivuxolimab. The source is an adult with an advanced solid tumor such as melanoma, head and neck, liver or kidney cancer.

This chain links TRBV19 with TRBJ1-1, with 7 bases identical to TRBD1. CDR3 length: 15 residues. Looked up from germline, CDR1 is LNHDA and CDR2 is SQIVND (reference sequence). Unmatched junction bases numbered 10, after V lost 5 bases and J lost 4 bases. The CDR3 loop is CASSSRGQLGTEAFF. CDR3 bases: TGTGCCAGTAGTTCAAGGGGACAGCTGGGCACTGAAGCTTTCTTT.

CDR3 bases: TGTGCCAGCTCACTTGGACTAGCGGGAGTTGGATACGAGCAGTACTTC. This encodes CASSLGLAGVGYEQYF. This chain joins TRBV18 and TRBJ2-7, with TRBD2 matching over 13 bases. This CDR3 is built from 16 residues. V trimming: 4 bases; J trimming: 4 bases; junction bases outside the gene matches: 7. Germline assignment: CDR1 KGHSH and CDR2 LQKENI.

The rearrangement uses TRBV7-6 and TRBJ1-4; D gene ambiguous. The CDR3 spans 15 residues. Germline lookup yields CDR1 SGHVS and CDR2 FNYEAQ. The V gene lost 8 bases and the J gene lost 5 bases, with 18 bases spanning the gap. CDR3 nucleotides: TGTGCCAGCGCTACCTTGGGGTACGGCAATGAAAAACTGTTTTTT. It yields the protein CASATLGYGNEKLFF.

CDR3 loop: CASSLGTEAFF. The CDR3 DNA follows: TGTGCCAGCAGCCTAGGGACGGAAGCTTTCTTT. V gene TRBV7-9 combines with J gene TRBJ1-1; D may be TRBD1 (5 bases). V lost 5 bases and J 8 bases, leaving 9 bases between the germline ends. Germline V gives CDR1 SEHNR, CDR2 FQNEAQ (reference sequence). This CDR3 contains 11 residues.

This sequence joins TRBV28 and TRBJ1-2; D unresolved. CDR1 is MDHEN and CDR2 is SYDVKM in the germline V gene. Trimming took off 5 bases at V and 7 bases at J, with 11 bases between the two ends. The CDR3 has 12 residues. Written as DNA, the CDR3 is TGTGCCAGCAGTAAGAGTGTGGCTGGCTACACCTTC. This gives the protein CASSKSVAGYTF.

The chain uses TRBV9 and TRBJ2-2, with D possibly matching TRBD2 (5 bases). The CDR3 is 16 amino acids. Germline-derived CDR1 and CDR2 are SGDLS and YYNGEE. V lost 6 bases and J lost 4, with 19 bases in between. As DNA, the CDR3 is TGTGCCAGCAAGGTCGAGGGAGAGGCGGTCACCGGGGAGCTGTTTTTT. It yields the protein CASKVEGEAVTGELFF.

About this clone: Sequence at one end of the junction differs from germline and may be a read error. The CDR3 nucleotides read TGTGCGAGTAATACCATAGGGAAGCTTGATGGCTACACCTTC. Protein product: CASNTIGKLDGYTF. This chain uses TRBV19 with TRBJ1-2; D is undetermined. The CDR3 consists of 14 residues. Germline V lookup: CDR1 LNHDA, CDR2 SQIVND (reference sequence).

The gene calls are TRBV5-6 and TRBJ2-5, with D hard to call. Germline V CDR1 and CDR2: SGHDT, YYEEEE. V shed 0 bases and J shed 7 bases, with 10 bases lying between them. This CDR3 is 13 amino acids long. CDR3 coding DNA: TGTGCCAGCAGCTTGGCGGATTCCGGGACCCAGTACTTC. It is translated as CASSLADSGTQYF.

V usage is TRBV28 and J usage is TRBJ2-1; 10 bases map to TRBD2. The germline gives CDR1 MDHEN, CDR2 SYDVKM. Losses at the gene ends were 2 bases for V and 2 bases for J; bases not matched to a gene: 3. This CDR3 region has 16 residues. The CDR3 region is CASSLPTSGTYNEQFF. The CDR3 bases are TGTGCCAGCAGTTTACCCACTAGCGGGACCTACAATGAGCAGTTCTTC.

The chain has TRBV27 and TRBJ1-1; D ambiguous. Trimming shortened V by 8 bases and J by 1 base, and 20 bases separated the two germline ends. Germline V lookup: CDR1 MNHEY, CDR2 SMNVEV (reference sequence). This CDR3 spans 16 amino acids. The chain's CDR3 is CASSERSGRRNTEAFF. The CDR3 DNA sequence: TGTGCCAGCTCAGAACGCTCAGGACGGAGGAACACTGAAGCTTTCTTT.

V gene TRBV28 combines with J gene TRBJ1-1; D unclear. Germline-derived CDR1 and CDR2 are MDHEN and SYDVKM. V was clipped by 3 bases and J by 1 base, with 6 bases between them. This CDR3 has 13 amino acids. The chain's CDR3 is CASSLLGNTEAFF. The CDR3 DNA is TGTGCCAGCAGTTTGTTGGGGAACACTGAAGCTTTCTTT.

The J gene is TRBJ1-1, the V gene TRBV6-1; 9 bases agree with TRBD1. The V gene's germline CDR1 is MNHNS and CDR2 SASEGT. This CDR3 is 14 amino acids long. J was trimmed by 10 bases and V by 8 bases; bases with no gene match: 14. The CDR3 DNA is TGTGCCAGCGGAACGGGACAGGGTCAGGTTGTAGCTTTCTTT. Amino acids: CASGTGQGQVVAFF.

V is TRBV7-3 and J is TRBJ2-2; 9 bases fit TRBD2. J gave up 7 bases and V 4 bases, and 13 bases lay outside the gene matches. The CDR3 consists of 17 residues. Germline-derived CDR1 and CDR2 are SGHTA and FQGTGA. The CDR3 DNA reads TGTGCCAGCAGCTCCTCCCTAGCGGGAACACGTGGCGGGGAGCTGTTTTTT. This codes for CASSSSLAGTRGGELFF.

J is TRBJ1-1 and V is TRBV9; D uncertain. Germline V gene sequence: CDR1 SGDLS, CDR2 YYNGEE. Trimming left V 4 bases short and J 3 bases short, with 16 bases between. The CDR3 length is 15 residues. CDR3 nucleotides: TGTGCCAGCAGCCAACGGGAGTTACAGTACACTGAAGCTTTCTTT. It encodes CASSQRELQYTEAFF.

The CDR3 region is CASSMGGGATDTQYF. CDR3 nucleotide sequence: TGTGCCAGTAGTATGGGAGGGGGCGCGACAGATACGCAGTATTTT. The chain carries TRBV19 and TRBJ2-3; either TRBD1 or TRBD2 may fit D (7 bases each). In germline, CDR1 is LNHDA, CDR2 SQIVND (reference sequence). The CDR3 has 15 residues. Trimming left V 3 bases short and J 3 bases short, with 13 bases between.

The V call is TRBV28, the J call TRBJ2-2; no reliable D call. The V gene lost 3 bases and the J gene lost 6 bases, with 5 bases spanning the gap. Germline V gives CDR1 MDHEN, CDR2 SYDVKM. CDR3 size: 12 residues. CDR3 amino acids: CASSLGSGELFF. The CDR3 DNA reads TGTGCCAGCAGTTTGGGGTCCGGGGAGCTGTTTTTT.

The chain carries TRBV28 and TRBJ2-3, with TRBD2 as a possible D gene (6 bases). Germline V lookup: CDR1 MDHEN, CDR2 SYDVKM. Trimming cost V 2 bases and J 0 bases, with 9 bases left between them. CDR3 size: 15 residues. The CDR3 here is CASSLERASTDTQYF. CDR3 sequence (DNA): TGTGCCAGCAGTTTAGAGCGGGCCAGCACAGATACGCAGTATTTT.

The chain employs TRBV28 and TRBJ1-6; TRBD1 agrees at 10 bases. Trimming took 10 bases from V and 0 from J; bases not matched to a gene: 9. Germline V gene sequence: CDR1 MDHEN, CDR2 SYDVKM. The CDR3 length is 17 residues. The CDR3 DNA follows: TGTGCCACCGGGCGGGGACAGGGGAGCTCCTATAATTCACCCCTCCACTTT. This gives the protein CATGRGQGSSYNSPLHF.

The CDR3 loop is CASSITLSNTEAFF. The DNA of the CDR3 is TGTGCCAGTAGTATAACTCTGTCGAACACTGAAGCTTTCTTT. The chain joins TRBV19 to TRBJ1-1, with unresolved D. Germline lookup yields CDR1 LNHDA and CDR2 SQIVND (reference sequence). This CDR3 comprises 14 residues. V gave up 2 bases and J gave up 1 base, with 8 bases separating them.

This clone was found a few times. The V and J genes are TRBV11-2 and TRBJ2-7; no reliable D call. The CDR3 is made up of 13 amino acids. Germline CDR1 reads SGHAT; CDR2 reads FQNNGV. The ends were cut back, 0 bases at V and 4 bases at J, with 7 bases in the middle. CDR3 residues: CASSLDAAYEQYF. In DNA form, the CDR3 reads TGTGCCAGCAGCTTAGACGCGGCTTACGAGCAGTACTTC.

V and J are TRBV7-9 and TRBJ1-5; 7 bases align to TRBD1. The CDR3 covers 15 residues. Per the germline V gene, CDR1 is SEHNR and CDR2 is FQNEAQ (reference sequence). V was clipped by 2 bases and J by 2 bases; unmatched bases: 3. As DNA, the CDR3 is TGTGCCAGCAGCTTACAGGGGGAAGGCAATCAGCCCCAGCATTTT. It encodes CASSLQGEGNQPQHF.

This chain uses TRBV19 with TRBJ2-5; D remains unclear. The germline V gene has CDR1 LNHDA and CDR2 SQIVND (reference sequence). This CDR3 region has 15 residues. Trimming left V 7 bases short and J 2 bases short, with 17 bases between. The DNA for the CDR3 is TGTGCCAGTACCCCGAAAGGGCATACGCAAGAGACCCAGTACTTC. Translating gives CASTPKGHTQETQYF.

V is TRBV5-1 and J is TRBJ2-1; possibly TRBD1 or TRBD2 for D (5 bases each). The length of the CDR3 is 15 residues. Germline loops: CDR1 SGHRS, CDR2 YFSETQ. The V gene lost 5 bases and the J gene lost 6 bases, with 18 bases spanning the gap. The CDR3 DNA follows: TGCGCCAGCAGGGTGGGGCGGGCGGGCCTCAATGAGCAGTTCTTC. Residues: CASRVGRAGLNEQFF.

This clone came up once. The chain has TRBV2 and TRBJ1-6; D remains ambiguous. This CDR3 comprises 13 residues. With 7 bases removed from V and 6 bases from J, the gap between germline ends came to 10 bases. The germline gives CDR1 SNHLY, CDR2 FYNNEI. The CDR3 DNA sequence: TGTGCCAGCAACCCGGACCGTAATTCACCCCTCCACTTT. Its translation is CASNPDRNSPLHF.

The chain carries TRBV15 and TRBJ2-3, with 8 bases that match TRBD2. The CDR3 is 14 residues long. V was clipped by 0 bases and J by 5 bases; unmatched bases: 1. The germline gives CDR1 LNHNV, CDR2 YYDKDF (reference sequence). The CDR3 bases are TGTGCCACCAGCAGAGATCGGGGGGGAGATACGCAGTATTTT. Amino acids: CATSRDRGGDTQYF.

This rearrangement joins TRBV6-1 to TRBJ2-1, with 10 bases matching TRBD1. Germline CDR1 MNHNS, CDR2 SASEGT. This CDR3 has 14 amino acids. Germline trimming cut 8 bases from V and 8 bases from J; bases unmatched to any gene: 9. CDR3 DNA sequence: TGTGCCAGCTTCCGGGACAGGGGATGGGATGAGCAGTTCTTC. As protein: CASFRDRGWDEQFF.

The chain employs TRBV13 and TRBJ1-2, with D perhaps matching TRBD1 (6 bases). Germline V gives CDR1 PRHDT, CDR2 FYEKMQ (reference sequence). The CDR3 runs to 14 residues. V dropped 4 bases and J dropped 2 bases, with 11 bases sitting between them. The CDR3 DNA follows: TGTGCCAGCAGCTCCCCGACAGGAAACTATGGCTACACCTTC. It is translated as CASSSPTGNYGYTF.

The CDR3 sequence is CASSVARDRTEAFF. CDR3 nucleotides: TGTGCCAGCAGCGTCGCGAGGGACAGAACTGAAGCTTTCTTT. The rearrangement links TRBV7-2 to TRBJ1-1; 7 bases align to TRBD1. This CDR3 has 14 amino acids. V lost 5 bases, J lost 5 bases, and 8 bases stayed unmatched. CDR1 and CDR2 (germline): SGHTA, FQGNSA.

The CDR3 sequence: CASSTGFENIQYF. CDR3 in DNA: TGTGCCAGCAGCACGGGCTTCGAAAACATTCAGTACTTC. The rearrangement uses TRBV11-3 and TRBJ2-4; D ambiguous. Looked up from germline, CDR1 is SGHNT and CDR2 is YENEEA. With 5 bases removed from V and 5 bases from J, the gap between germline ends came to 10 bases. CDR3 length: 13 residues.

This clone was seen just once. The J gene is TRBJ1-2, the V gene TRBV7-2; D not resolved. From germline, CDR1 is SGHTA and CDR2 FQGNSA. V lost 5 bases to trimming and J lost 5 bases, with 6 bases between them. CDR3 size: 11 residues. The CDR3 region is CASSRWYGYTF. The CDR3 DNA follows: TGTGCCAGCAGCCGTTGGTATGGCTACACCTTC. Combining the CDR3 with reference TRBV7-2 and TRBJ1-2 gives the whole variable domain GAGVSQSPSNKVTEKGKDVELRCDPISGHTALYWYRQSLGQGLEFLIYFQGNSAPDKSGLPSDRFSAERTGGSVSTLTIQRTQQEDSAVYLCASSRWYGYTFGSGTRLTVV.